The clone carrying this T cell receptor (beta chain) occurred a few times. This entry comes from a study of blood T cell repertoires in COVID-19. At the level of the study: Acute and convalescent COVID-19 specimens originated in the United States, Italy and Spain. From T cells, B-cell-depleted T cells, or PBMCs came the material, which was cDNA or gDNA.

In the original workflow: Scientists estimated how many nucleated cells there were by amplifying reference gene primers. Using immunoSEQ multiplex PCR, the repertoire was profiled, and TCRdb retains in-frame clones only, with some absent. V and J calls and clone size are given by that table; D and trimming were obtained from the DNA. The repertoire consists of about 55,000 clones, with around 92% occurring once and the leading ten covering 5.5% to 8%. Trimming removed 5 bases at V and 6 bases at J, with 16 bases between. Germline V gives CDR1 MNHEY, CDR2 SVGAGI. The CDR3 runs 15 residues. The rearrangement uses TRBV6-5 and TRBJ1-4; D might be TRBD1 (6 bases). This TCR derives from a man in his fifties with active COVID-19. Sequencing was done on a sample of peripheral blood. Here the CDR3 reads CASSSRQVLYEKLFF. The CDR3 coding sequence is TGTGCCAGCAGTAGCCGACAGGTCCTTTATGAAAAACTGTTTTTT.